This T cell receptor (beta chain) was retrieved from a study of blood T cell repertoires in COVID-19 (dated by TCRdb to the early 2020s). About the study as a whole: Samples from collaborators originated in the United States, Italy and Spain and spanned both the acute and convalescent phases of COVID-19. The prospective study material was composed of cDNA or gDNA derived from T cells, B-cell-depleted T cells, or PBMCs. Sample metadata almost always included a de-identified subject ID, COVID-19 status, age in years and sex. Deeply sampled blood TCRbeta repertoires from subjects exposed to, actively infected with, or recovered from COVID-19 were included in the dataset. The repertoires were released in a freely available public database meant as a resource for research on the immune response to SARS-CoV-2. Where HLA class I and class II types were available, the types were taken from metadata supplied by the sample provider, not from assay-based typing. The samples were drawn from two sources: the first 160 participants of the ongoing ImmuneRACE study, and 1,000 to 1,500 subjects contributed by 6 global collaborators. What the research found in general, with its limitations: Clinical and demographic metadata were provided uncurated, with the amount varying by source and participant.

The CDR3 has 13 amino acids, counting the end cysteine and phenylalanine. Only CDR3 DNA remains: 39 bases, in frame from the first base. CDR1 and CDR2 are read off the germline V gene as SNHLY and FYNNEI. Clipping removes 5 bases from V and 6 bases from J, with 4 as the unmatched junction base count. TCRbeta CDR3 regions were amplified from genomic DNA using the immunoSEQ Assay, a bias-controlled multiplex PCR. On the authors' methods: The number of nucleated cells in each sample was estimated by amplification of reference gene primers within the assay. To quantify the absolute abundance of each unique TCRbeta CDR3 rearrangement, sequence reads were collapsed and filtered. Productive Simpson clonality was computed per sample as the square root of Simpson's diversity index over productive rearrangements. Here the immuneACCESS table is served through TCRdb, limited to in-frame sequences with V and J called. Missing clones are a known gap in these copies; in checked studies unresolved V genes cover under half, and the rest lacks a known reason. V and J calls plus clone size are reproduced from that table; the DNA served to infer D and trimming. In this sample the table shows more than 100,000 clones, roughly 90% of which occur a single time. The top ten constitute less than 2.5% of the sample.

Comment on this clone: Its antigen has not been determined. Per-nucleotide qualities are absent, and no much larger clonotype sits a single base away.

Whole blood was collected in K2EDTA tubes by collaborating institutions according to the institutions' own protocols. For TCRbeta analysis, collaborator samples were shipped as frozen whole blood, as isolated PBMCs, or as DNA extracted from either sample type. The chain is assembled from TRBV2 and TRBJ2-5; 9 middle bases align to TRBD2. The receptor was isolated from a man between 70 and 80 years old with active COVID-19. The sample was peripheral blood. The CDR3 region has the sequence CASSRTSEQTQYF. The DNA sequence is TGTGCCAGCAGTCGGACTAGCGAACAGACCCAGTACTTC.